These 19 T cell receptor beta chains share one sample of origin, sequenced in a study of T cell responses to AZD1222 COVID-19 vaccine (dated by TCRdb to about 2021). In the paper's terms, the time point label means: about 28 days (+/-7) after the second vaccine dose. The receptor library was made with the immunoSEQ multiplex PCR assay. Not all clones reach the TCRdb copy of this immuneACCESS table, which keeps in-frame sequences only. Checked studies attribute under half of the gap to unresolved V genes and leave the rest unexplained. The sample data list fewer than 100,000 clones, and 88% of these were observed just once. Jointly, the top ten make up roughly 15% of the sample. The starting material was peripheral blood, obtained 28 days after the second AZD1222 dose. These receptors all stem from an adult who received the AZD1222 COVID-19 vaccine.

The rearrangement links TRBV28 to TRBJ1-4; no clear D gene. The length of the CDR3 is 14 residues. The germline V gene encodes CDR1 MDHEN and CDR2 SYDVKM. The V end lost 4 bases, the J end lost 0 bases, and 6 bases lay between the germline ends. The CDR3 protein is CASSSTATNEKLFF. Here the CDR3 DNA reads TGTGCCAGCAGTTCGACGGCAACTAATGAAAAACTGTTTTTT.

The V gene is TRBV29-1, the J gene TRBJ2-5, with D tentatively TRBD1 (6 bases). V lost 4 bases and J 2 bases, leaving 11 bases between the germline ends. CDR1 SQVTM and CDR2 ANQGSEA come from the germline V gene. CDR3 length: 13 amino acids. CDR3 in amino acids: CSVARQEQETQYF. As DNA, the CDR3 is TGCAGCGTTGCCCGACAGGAGCAAGAGACCCAGTACTTC.

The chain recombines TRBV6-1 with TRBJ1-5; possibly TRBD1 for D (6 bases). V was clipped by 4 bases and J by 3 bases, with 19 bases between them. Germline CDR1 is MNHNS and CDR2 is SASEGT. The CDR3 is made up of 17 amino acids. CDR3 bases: TGTGCCAGCAGTGTCGAGGGGGAGGGGGTGTACAATCAGCCCCAGCATTTT. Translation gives CASSVEGEGVYNQPQHF.

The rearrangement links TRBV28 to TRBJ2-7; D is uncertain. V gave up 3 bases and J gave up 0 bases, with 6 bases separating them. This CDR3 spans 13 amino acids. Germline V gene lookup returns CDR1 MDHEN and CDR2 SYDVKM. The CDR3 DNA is TGTGCCAGCAGTTTCCCCGGCTCCTACGAGCAGTACTTC. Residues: CASSFPGSYEQYF.

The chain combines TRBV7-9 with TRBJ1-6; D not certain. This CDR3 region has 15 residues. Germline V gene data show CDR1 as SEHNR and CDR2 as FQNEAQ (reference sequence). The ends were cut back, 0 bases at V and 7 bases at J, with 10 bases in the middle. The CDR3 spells CASSLAGVLNSPLHF. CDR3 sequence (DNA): TGTGCCAGCAGCTTAGCTGGGGTCTTAAATTCACCCCTCCACTTT.

Here the CDR3 reads CASSLRREANEKLFF. In DNA, the CDR3 is TGTGCCAGCAGCTTACGAAGGGAAGCTAATGAAAAACTGTTTTTT. J is TRBJ1-4 and V is TRBV7-2; no clear D. Germline V gene sequence: CDR1 SGHTA, CDR2 FQGNSA. Trimming removed 2 bases from V and 3 bases from J, with 10 bases in between. The CDR3 length is 15 residues. Complete variable domain (other parts from reference TRBV7-2 and TRBJ1-4): GAGVSQSPSNKVTEKGKDVELRCDPISGHTALYWYRQSLGQGLEFLIYFQGNSAPDKSGLPSDRFSAERTGGSVSTLTIQRTQQEDSAVYLCASSLRREANEKLFFGSGTQLSVL.

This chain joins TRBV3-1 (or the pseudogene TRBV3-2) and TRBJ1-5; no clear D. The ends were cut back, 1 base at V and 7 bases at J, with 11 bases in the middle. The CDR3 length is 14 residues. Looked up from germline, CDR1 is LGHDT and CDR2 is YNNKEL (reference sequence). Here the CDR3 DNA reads TGTGCCAGCAGCCAAGTGGTCGTGGGCCAGCCCCAGCATTTT. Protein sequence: CASSQVVVGQPQHF.

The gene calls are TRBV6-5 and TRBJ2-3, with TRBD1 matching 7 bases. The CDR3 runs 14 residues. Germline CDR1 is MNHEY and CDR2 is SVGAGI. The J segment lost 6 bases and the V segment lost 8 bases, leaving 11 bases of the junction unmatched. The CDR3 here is CASRGQTRSDTQYF. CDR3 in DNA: TGTGCCAGCCGGGGACAGACCAGAAGTGATACGCAGTATTTT.

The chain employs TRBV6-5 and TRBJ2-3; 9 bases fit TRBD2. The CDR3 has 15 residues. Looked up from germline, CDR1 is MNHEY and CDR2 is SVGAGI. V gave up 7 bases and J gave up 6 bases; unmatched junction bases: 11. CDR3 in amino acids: CASIILAGLGDTQYF. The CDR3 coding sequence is TGTGCCAGCATTATACTAGCGGGTCTTGGGGATACGCAGTATTTT.

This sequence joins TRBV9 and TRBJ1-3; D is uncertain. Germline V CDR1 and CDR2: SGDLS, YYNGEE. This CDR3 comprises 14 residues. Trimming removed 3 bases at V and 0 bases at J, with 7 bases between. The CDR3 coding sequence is TGTGCCAGCAGCGAGCAGTACTCTGGAAACACCATATATTTT. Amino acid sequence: CASSEQYSGNTIYF.

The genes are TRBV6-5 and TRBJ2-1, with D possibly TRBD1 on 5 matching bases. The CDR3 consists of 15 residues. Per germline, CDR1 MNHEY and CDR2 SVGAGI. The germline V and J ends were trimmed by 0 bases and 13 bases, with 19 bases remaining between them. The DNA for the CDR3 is TGTGCCAGCAGTTACTCGAAGGGGCGGCTAACCCATCAGTTCTTC. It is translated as CASSYSKGRLTHQFF.

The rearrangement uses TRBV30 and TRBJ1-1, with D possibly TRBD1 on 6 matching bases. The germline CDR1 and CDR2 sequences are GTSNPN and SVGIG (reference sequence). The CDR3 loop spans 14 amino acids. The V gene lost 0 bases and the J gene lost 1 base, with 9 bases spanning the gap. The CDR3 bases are TGTGCCTGGAGTGTTGGGGGGGCGAACACTGAAGCTTTCTTT. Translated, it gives CAWSVGGANTEAFF.

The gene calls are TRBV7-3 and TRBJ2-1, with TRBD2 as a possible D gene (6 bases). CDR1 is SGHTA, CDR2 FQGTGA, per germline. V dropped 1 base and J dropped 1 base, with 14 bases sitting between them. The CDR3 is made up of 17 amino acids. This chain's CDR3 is CASSLNPGGDSYNEQFF. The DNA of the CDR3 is TGTGCCAGCAGCTTAAATCCCGGCGGGGATTCCTACAATGAGCAGTTCTTC.

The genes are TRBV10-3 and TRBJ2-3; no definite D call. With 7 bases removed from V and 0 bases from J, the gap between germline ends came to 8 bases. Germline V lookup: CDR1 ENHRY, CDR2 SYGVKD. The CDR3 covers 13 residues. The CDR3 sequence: CAINGGSTDTQYF. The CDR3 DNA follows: TGTGCCATCAACGGCGGAAGCACAGATACGCAGTATTTT.

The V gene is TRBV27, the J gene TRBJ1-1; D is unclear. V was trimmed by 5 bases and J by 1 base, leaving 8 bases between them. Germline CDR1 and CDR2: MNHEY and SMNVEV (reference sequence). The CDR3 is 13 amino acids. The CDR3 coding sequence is TGTGCCAGCAGTCCTGAAAAGAACACTGAAGCTTTCTTT. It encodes CASSPEKNTEAFF.

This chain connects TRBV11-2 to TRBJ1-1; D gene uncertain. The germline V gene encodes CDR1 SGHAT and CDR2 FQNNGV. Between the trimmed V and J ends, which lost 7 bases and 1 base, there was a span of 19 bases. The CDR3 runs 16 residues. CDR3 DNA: TGTGCCAGCATCCCTTTCCGCGGCCAGCCGAACACTGAAGCTTTCTTT. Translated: CASIPFRGQPNTEAFF.

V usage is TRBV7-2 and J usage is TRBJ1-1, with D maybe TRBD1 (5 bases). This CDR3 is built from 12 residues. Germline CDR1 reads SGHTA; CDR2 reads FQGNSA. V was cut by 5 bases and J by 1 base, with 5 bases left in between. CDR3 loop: CASSQGNTEAFF. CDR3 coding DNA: TGTGCCAGCAGCCAGGGGAACACTGAAGCTTTCTTT.

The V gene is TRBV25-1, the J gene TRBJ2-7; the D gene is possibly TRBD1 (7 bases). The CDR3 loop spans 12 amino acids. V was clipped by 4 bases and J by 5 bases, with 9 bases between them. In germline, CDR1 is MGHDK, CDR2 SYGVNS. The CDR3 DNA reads TGTGCCAGCAGTGCCAGGGGGGACGAGCAGTACTTC. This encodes CASSARGDEQYF.

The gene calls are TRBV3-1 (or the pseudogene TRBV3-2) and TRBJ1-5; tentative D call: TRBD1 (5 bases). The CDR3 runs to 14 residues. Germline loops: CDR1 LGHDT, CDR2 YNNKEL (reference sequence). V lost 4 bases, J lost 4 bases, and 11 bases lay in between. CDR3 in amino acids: CASSLDSQNQPQHF. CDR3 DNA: TGTGCCAGCAGCCTCGACAGTCAGAATCAGCCCCAGCATTTT.